This TCR beta chain came from a study of cytomegalovirus exposure and HLA in healthy donors. 13 Jbeta primers and 60 Vbeta primers were used for the PCR. Sequencing used immunoSEQ multiplex PCR; TCRdb keeps in-frame clones, though not all of them. Altogether hundreds of thousands of clones are present, approximately 79% being singletons, with the ten largest covering over 1.5%. V was pared by 4 bases and J by 2 bases, with 18 bases of the junction left unmatched. CDR3 length: 18 amino acids. Per the germline V gene, CDR1 is SGHRS and CDR2 is YFSETQ. Sequenced: PBMCs. The genes are TRBV5-1 and TRBJ2-7, with TRBD1 identical over 7 bases. The sequence derives from a male donor in good health and CMV-seronegative. The CDR3 DNA follows: TGCGCCAGCAGCGCCCTCTTGACAGGGCTTGCTTCAGCCTACGAGCAGTACTTC. Translated, it gives CASSALLTGLASAYEQYF.